This TCR beta chain was captured in a study of blood T cell repertoires in COVID-19. Turning to the study itself: The United States, Italy and Spain were the sources of the acute and convalescent COVID-19 samples. Sample material is recorded as cDNA or gDNA derived from T cells, B-cell-depleted T cells, or PBMCs.

Per the study methods: Scientists estimated how many nucleated cells there were by amplifying reference gene primers. Sequencing used immunoSEQ multiplex PCR; TCRdb keeps in-frame clones, though not all of them. Clone size and the V and J calls come from that table; the DNA yielded D and trimming. The table includes approximately 300,000 clones, around 89% detected once. Per the germline V gene, CDR1 is KGHSH and CDR2 is LQKENI. V was shortened by 0 bases and J by 7 bases, with 16 bases between the two germline ends. The length of the CDR3 is 15 residues. The chain couples TRBV18 to TRBJ2-7; TRBD1 might be the D (7 bases). The receptor was derived from a man between 18 and 35 years old who had recovered from COVID-19. The sample consisted of peripheral blood. The CDR3 region is CASSPPKGGAGEQYF. DNA of the CDR3: TGTGCCAGCTCACCACCGAAAGGGGGCGCGGGGGAGCAGTACTTC. Based on the CDR3 plus reference TRBV18 and TRBJ2-7, the full variable domain is NAGVMQNPRHLVRRRGQEARLRCSPMKGHSHVYWYRQLPEEGLKFMVYLQKENIIDESGMPKERFSAEFPKEGPSILRIQQVVRGDSAAYFCASSPPKGGAGEQYFGPGTRLTVT.